This T cell receptor (beta chain) emerged from a study of beta chain features in type 1 diabetes. Study-level results: Significant though moderate, a shortening of TCRB CDR3s appeared in all four CD4+ subsets of Type 1 diabetes patients.

The sequenced template was cDNA made from the entire isolated RNA. Profiling relied on immunoSEQ multiplex PCR, and the TCRdb table lists in-frame clones only, not all of them. The sample has 95,000 to 150,000 clones, roughly 17% seen once; the top ten hold over 2%. CDR1 and CDR2 (germline): MNHEY, SVGAGI. The CDR3 spans 15 residues. V trimming: 5 bases; J trimming: 1 base; junction bases outside the gene matches: 2. Note on this clone: Its specificity is unknown.

Material: central memory CD4+ T cells from blood. The TCR was taken from a man aged 30 to 45 with type 1 diabetes. The chain combines TRBV6-5 with TRBJ1-4, with 9 bases lining up with TRBD1. CDR3 coding DNA: TGTGCCAGCAGTAACAGGGGGCTAACTAATGAAAAACTGTTTTTT. Its protein product is CASSNRGLTNEKLFF.